This T cell receptor beta chain was sequenced for a study of graft-versus-host responses after intestinal transplantation. Profiled with immunoSEQ multiplex PCR; TCRdb holds only in-frame clones, not every one. The sample consists of more than 95,000 clones, about nine tenths of them appearing once. Concerning this clone itself: As yet, its antigen is unknown.

With 2 bases removed from V and 3 bases from J, the gap between germline ends came to 7 bases. The CDR3 is made up of 13 amino acids. In germline, CDR1 is SEHNR, CDR2 FQNEAQ (reference sequence). This TCR was recovered from a human donor who received an intestinal transplant. The input for sequencing was unstimulated CD4+ T cells sorted from spleen or lymph node cells, taken before intestinal transplant. The chain combines TRBV7-9 with TRBJ1-1; D is uncertain. The CDR3 is CASSLTADTEAFF. CDR3 nucleotide sequence: TGTGCCAGCAGCTTAACAGCCGACACTGAAGCTTTCTTT.